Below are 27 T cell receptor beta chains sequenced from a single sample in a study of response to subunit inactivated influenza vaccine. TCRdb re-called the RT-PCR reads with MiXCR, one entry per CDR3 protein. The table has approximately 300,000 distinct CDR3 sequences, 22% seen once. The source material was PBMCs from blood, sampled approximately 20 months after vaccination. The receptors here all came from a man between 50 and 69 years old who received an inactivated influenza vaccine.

The CDR3 region is CASSSPTYEQYF. CDR3 in DNA: TGTGCCAGCAGTTCCCCGACCTACGAGCAGTACTTC. The chain couples TRBV6-2 or TRBV6-3 to TRBJ2-7; D ambiguous. The CDR3 runs to 12 residues. The V gene's germline CDR1 is MNHEY and CDR2 SVGEGT. V lost 4 bases and J lost 2, with 6 bases in between.

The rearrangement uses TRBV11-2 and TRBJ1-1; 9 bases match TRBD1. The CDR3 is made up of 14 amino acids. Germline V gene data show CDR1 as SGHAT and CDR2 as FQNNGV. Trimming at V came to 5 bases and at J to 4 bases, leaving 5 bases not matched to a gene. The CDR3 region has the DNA TGTGCCAGCAGCGGGGACAGGGTGATCACTGAAGCTTTCTTT. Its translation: CASSGDRVITEAFF.

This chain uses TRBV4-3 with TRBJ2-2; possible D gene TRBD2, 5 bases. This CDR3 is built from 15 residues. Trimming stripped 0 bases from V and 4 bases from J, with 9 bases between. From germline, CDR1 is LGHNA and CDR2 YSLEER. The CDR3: CASSQELGITGELFF. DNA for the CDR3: TGCGCCAGCAGCCAAGAGCTCGGGATCACCGGGGAGCTGTTTTTT.

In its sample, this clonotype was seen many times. In nucleotides, the CDR3 is TGCAGTGCGCGATTGAGCAACTATGGCTACACCTTC. Its translation: CSARLSNYGYTF. J is TRBJ1-2 and V is TRBV20-1; D is unresolved. The V end lost 6 bases, the J end lost 2 bases, and 10 bases lay between the germline ends. Germline CDR1 and CDR2: DFQATT and SNEGSKA (reference sequence). CDR3 length: 12 residues.

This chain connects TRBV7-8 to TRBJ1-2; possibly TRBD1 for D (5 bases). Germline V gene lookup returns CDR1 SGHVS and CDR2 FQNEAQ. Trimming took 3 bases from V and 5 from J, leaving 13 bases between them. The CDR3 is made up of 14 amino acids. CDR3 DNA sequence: TGTGCCAGCAGCTTGGGGGGTTGGTCATATGGCTACACCTTC. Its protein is CASSLGGWSYGYTF.

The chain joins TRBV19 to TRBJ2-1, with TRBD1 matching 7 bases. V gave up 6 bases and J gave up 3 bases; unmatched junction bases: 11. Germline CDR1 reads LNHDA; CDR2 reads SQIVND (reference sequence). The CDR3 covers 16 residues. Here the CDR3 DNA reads TGTGCCAGTAGCCTACTCGGGACAGCTTTCTACAATGAGCAGTTCTTC. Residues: CASSLLGTAFYNEQFF.

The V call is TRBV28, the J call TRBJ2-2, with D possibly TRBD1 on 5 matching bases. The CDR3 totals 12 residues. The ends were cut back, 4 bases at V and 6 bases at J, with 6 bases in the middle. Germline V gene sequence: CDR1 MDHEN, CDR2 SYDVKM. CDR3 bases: TGTGCCAGCAGTTCAGGGTCCGGGGAGCTGTTTTTT. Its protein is CASSSGSGELFF.

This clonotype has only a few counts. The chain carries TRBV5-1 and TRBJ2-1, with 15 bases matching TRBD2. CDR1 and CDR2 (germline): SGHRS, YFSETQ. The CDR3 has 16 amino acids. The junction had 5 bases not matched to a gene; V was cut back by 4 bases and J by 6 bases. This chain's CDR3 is CASSPPGLAGGNEQFF. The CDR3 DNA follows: TGCGCCAGCAGCCCGCCGGGACTAGCGGGAGGCAATGAGCAGTTCTTC.

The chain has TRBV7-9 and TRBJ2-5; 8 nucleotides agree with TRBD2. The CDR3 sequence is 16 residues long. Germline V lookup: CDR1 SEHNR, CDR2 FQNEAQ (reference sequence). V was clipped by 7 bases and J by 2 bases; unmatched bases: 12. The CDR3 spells CASTFSPGGQQETQYF. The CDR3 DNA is TGTGCCAGCACCTTTTCGCCGGGGGGGCAACAAGAGACCCAGTACTTC.

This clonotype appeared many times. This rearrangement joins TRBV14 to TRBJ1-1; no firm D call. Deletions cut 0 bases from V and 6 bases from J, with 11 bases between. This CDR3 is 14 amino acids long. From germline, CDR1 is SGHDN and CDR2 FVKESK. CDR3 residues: CASSQEVAGSEAFF. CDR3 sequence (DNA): TGTGCCAGCAGCCAAGAAGTGGCGGGGTCTGAAGCTTTCTTT.

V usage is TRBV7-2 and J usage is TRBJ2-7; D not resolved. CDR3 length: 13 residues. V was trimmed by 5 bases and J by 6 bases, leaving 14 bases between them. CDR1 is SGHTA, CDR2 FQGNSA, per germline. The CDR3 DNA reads TGTGCCAGCAGCCCCGAACCGGGCCTCGAGCAGTACTTC. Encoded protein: CASSPEPGLEQYF.

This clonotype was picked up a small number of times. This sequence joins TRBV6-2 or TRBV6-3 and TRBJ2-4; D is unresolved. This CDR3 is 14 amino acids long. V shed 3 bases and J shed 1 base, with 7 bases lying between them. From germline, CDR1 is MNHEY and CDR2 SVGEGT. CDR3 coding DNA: TGTGCCAGCAGTTATACGGACGCCAAAAACATTCAGTACTTC. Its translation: CASSYTDAKNIQYF.

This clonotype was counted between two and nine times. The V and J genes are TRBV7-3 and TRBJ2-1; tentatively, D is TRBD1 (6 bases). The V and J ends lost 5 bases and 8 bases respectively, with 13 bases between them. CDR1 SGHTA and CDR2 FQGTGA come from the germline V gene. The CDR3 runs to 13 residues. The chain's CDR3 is CASSPGAWDEQFF. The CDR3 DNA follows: TGTGCCAGCAGCCCAGGGGCTTGGGATGAGCAGTTCTTC.

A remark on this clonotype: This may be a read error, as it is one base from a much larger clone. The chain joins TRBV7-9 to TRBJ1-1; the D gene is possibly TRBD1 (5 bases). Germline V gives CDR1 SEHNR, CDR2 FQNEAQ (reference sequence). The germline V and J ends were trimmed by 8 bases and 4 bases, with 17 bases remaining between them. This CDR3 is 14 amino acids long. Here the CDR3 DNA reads TGTGCCAGCTGCCTAGTGCAGGGCCCCACTGAAGCTTTCTTT. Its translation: CASCLVQGPTEAFF.

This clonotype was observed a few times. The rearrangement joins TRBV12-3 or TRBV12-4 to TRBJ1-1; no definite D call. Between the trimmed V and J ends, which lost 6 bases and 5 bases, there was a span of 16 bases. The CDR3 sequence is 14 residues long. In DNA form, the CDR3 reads TGTGCCAGCAGCCGAGCGAATGTTGAGACTGAAGCTTTCTTT. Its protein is CASSRANVETEAFF.

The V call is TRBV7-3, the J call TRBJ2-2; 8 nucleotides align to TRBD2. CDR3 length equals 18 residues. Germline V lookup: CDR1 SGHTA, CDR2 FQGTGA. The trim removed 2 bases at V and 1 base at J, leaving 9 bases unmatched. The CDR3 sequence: CASSLPKGTSGNTGELFF. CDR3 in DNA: TGTGCCAGCAGCTTACCTAAGGGCACTAGCGGGAACACCGGGGAGCTGTTTTTT.

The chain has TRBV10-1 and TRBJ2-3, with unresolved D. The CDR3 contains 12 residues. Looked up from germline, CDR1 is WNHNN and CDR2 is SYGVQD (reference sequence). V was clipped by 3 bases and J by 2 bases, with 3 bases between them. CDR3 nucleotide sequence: TGCGCCAGCAGTGACAACACAGATACGCAGTATTTT. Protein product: CASSDNTDTQYF.

In DNA, the CDR3 is TGTGCCAGCAGTTCACCCCAGTCCAATGAGCAGTTCTTC. Its protein product is CASSSPQSNEQFF. The chain carries TRBV5-6 and TRBJ2-1; D ambiguous. The CDR3 has 13 amino acids. V was pared by 5 bases and J by 6 bases, with 12 bases between. Germline CDR1 and CDR2: SGHDT and YYEEEE. The variable domain in full, with the rest retrieved from reference TRBV5-6 and TRBJ2-1, is DAGVTQSPTHLIKTRGQQVTLRCSPKSGHDTVSWYQQALGQGPQFIFQYYEEEERQRGNFPDRFSGHQFPNYSSELNVNALLLGDSALYLCASSSPQSNEQFFGPGTRLTVL.

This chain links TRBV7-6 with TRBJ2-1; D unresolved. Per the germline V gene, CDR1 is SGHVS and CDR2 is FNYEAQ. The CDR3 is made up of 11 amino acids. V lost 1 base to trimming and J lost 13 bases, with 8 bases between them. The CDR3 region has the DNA TGTGCCAGCAGCTTAGTTGGTCCCCAGTTCTTC. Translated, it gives CASSLVGPQFF.

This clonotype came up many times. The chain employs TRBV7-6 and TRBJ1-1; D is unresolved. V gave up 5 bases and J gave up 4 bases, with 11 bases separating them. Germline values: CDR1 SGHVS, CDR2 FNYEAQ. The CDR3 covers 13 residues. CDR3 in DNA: TGTGCCAGCAGCGACGAGCGCCGCACTGAAGCTTTCTTT. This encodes CASSDERRTEAFF.

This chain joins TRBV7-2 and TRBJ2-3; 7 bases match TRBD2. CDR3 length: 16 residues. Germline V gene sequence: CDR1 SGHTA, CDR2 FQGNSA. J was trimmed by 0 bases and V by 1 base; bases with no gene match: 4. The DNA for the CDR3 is TGTGCCAGCAGCTTAGATCGCGGGGGTAGCACAGATACGCAGTATTTT. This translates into CASSLDRGGSTDTQYF.

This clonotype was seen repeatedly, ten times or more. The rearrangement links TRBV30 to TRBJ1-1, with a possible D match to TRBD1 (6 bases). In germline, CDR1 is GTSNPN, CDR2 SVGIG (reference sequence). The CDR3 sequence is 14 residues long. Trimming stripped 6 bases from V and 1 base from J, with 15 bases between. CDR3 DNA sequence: TGTGCCTGTTGGGGGGGCGTGAGGAACACTGAAGCTTTCTTT. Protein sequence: CACWGGVRNTEAFF.

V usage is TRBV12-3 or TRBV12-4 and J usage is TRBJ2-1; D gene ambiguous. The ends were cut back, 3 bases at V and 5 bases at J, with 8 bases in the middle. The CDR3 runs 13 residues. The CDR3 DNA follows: TGTGCCAGCAGTTTTGGTAAAAACAATGAGCAGTTCTTC. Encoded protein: CASSFGKNNEQFF.

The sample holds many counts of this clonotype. The CDR3 spells CASSLGFPGPSTDTQYF. The CDR3 nucleotides are TGTGCCAGCAGCTTAGGATTCCCGGGGCCAAGCACAGATACGCAGTATTTT. This chain joins TRBV7-9 and TRBJ2-3; D is tentatively TRBD1 or TRBD2 (5 bases each). The CDR3 runs 17 residues. The V end lost 1 base, the J end lost 0 bases, and 14 bases lay between the germline ends. Germline loops: CDR1 SEHNR, CDR2 FQNEAQ (reference sequence).

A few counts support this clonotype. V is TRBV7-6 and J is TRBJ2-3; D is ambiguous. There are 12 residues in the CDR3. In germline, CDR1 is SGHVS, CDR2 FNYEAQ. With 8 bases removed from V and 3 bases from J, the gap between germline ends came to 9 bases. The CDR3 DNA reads TGTGCCAGCGGGTCGTCAACAGATACGCAGTATTTT. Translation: CASGSSTDTQYF.

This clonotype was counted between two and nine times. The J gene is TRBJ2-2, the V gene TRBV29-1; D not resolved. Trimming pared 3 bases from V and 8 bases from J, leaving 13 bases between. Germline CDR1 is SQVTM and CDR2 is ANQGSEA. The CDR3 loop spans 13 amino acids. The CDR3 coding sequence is TGCAGCGTTGATGGTCGAGGCACAGGGGAGCTGTTTTTT. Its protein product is CSVDGRGTGELFF.

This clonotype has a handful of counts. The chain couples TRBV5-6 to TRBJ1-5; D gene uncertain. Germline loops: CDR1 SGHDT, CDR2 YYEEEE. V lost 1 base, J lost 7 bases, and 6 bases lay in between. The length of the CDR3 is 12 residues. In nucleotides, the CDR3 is TGTGCCAGCAGCTTGAGGCACCAGCCCCAGCATTTT. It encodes CASSLRHQPQHF.